The 22 T cell receptor beta chains listed next were all sequenced from one sample in a study of shared clonotypes between healthy human individuals. Clones were read by immunoSEQ multiplex PCR, and TCRdb kept only the in-frame ones, dropping some. This sample has about a million clones; roughly 77% occur once, and the top ten carry over 0.8%. The sequenced sample consisted of memory CD4+ T cells from PBMCs. Indicated subset: CD45RA-negative fraction. Source of these receptors: a man younger than 35 in good health. Some clones in this sample may be carry-over from other donors' samples.

The chain recombines TRBV7-8 with TRBJ1-2; 10 bases agree with TRBD1. Trimming at V came to 5 bases and at J to 8 bases, leaving 5 bases not matched to a gene. Germline-derived CDR1 and CDR2 are SGHVS and FQNEAQ. This CDR3 is built from 13 residues. This CDR3 is CASSPRTGGGYTF. DNA for the CDR3: TGTGCCAGCAGCCCTAGGACAGGGGGAGGCTACACCTTC.

The V and J genes are TRBV7-3 and TRBJ2-1; 7 bases agree with TRBD2. CDR3 length: 15 residues. Germline V gene data show CDR1 as SGHTA and CDR2 as FQGTGA. V lost 4 bases to trimming and J lost 4 bases; unmatched junction nucleotides: 7. The CDR3 sequence: CASSSTGGGYNEQFF. The CDR3 DNA sequence: TGTGCCAGCAGCTCTACTGGCGGGGGATACAATGAGCAGTTCTTC.

This clone was seen once. V usage is TRBV4-1 and J usage is TRBJ1-2, with D possibly being TRBD1 (5 bases). CDR1 is MGHRA, CDR2 YSYEKL, per germline. Trimming left V 1 base short and J 4 bases short, with 16 bases between. This CDR3 is 16 amino acids long. CDR3 protein: CASSQVLGEDLYGYTF. Written as DNA, the CDR3 is TGCGCCAGCAGCCAAGTGTTGGGGGAGGATCTCTATGGCTACACCTTC.

The chain combines TRBV7-3 with TRBJ2-1; TRBD2 matches at 8 bases. The CDR3 runs to 18 residues. Germline CDR1 reads SGHTA; CDR2 reads FQGTGA. Germline trimming cut 2 bases from V and 6 bases from J; bases unmatched to any gene: 15. The CDR3 bases are TGTGCCAGCAGCTTAGGGAATGGGGCGGGAGGAGCCCGCAATGAGCAGTTCTTC. As protein: CASSLGNGAGGARNEQFF.

In this sample, this clone turned up many times. The J gene is TRBJ2-3, the V gene TRBV6-6; D is ambiguous. In germline, CDR1 is MNHNY, CDR2 SVGAGI (reference sequence). Trimming took 2 bases from V and 6 from J, leaving 12 bases between them. This CDR3 has 14 residues. In DNA form, the CDR3 reads TGTGCCAGCAGTTACACCACTATCACCGATACGCAGTATTTT. It yields the protein CASSYTTITDTQYF.

This sequence joins TRBV7-3 and TRBJ2-1; D is unresolved. The germline CDR1 and CDR2 sequences are SGHTA and FQGTGA. There are 13 residues in the CDR3. V was trimmed by 4 bases and J by 8 bases, leaving 12 bases between them. The CDR3 DNA is TGTGCCAGCAGCTCCCGCAGGTCGGATGAGCAGTTCTTC. Protein sequence: CASSSRRSDEQFF.

The genes are TRBV5-1 and TRBJ2-2; 7 bases line up with TRBD1. The length of the CDR3 is 15 residues. The J segment lost 4 bases and the V segment lost 1 base, leaving 4 bases of the junction unmatched. Germline-derived CDR1 and CDR2 are SGHRS and YFSETQ. The CDR3 DNA follows: TGCGCCAGCAGCTTGTTACAGGGGTTCACCGGGGAGCTGTTTTTT. Translating it yields CASSLLQGFTGELFF.

As to this clone: Different DNA sequences within this sample yield the same CDR3. The chain carries TRBV7-2 and TRBJ2-1, with 11 bases fitting TRBD2. With V trimmed by 1 base and J by 3 bases, 2 bases remained unmatched. The CDR3 has 16 amino acids. Per the germline V gene, CDR1 is SGHTA and CDR2 is FQGNSA. This chain's CDR3 is CASSLVGTSGYNEQFF. CDR3 nucleotides: TGTGCCAGCAGCTTAGTCGGGACTAGCGGCTACAATGAGCAGTTCTTC.

The rearrangement uses TRBV5-1 and TRBJ2-7; no clear D gene. This CDR3 is built from 15 residues. Germline CDR1 is SGHRS and CDR2 is YFSETQ. V was pared by 1 base and J by 3 bases, with 14 bases between. The CDR3 nucleotides are TGCGCCAGCAGCTTGCTCCGGGCAAACGGCTACGAGCAGTACTTC. It encodes CASSLLRANGYEQYF.

The genes are TRBV6-1 and TRBJ2-2, with 14 nucleotides matching TRBD2. Trimming took 4 bases from V and 5 from J; bases not matched to a gene: 3. In germline, CDR1 is MNHNS, CDR2 SASEGT. CDR3 length: 16 amino acids. CDR3 in amino acids: CASSVGLAGETGELFF. CDR3 coding DNA: TGTGCCAGCAGTGTGGGACTAGCGGGAGAGACCGGGGAGCTGTTTTTT.

This sequence joins TRBV21-1 and TRBJ2-2. TRBV21-1 is reported as a pseudogene. The CDR3 is made up of 17 amino acids. CDR3 region: CASSSWRGEVYTGELFF. The CDR3 DNA reads as TGTGCCAGCAGCTCTTGGAGGGGGGAAGTTTATACCGGGGAGCTGTTTTTT.

The chain couples TRBV7-2 to TRBJ2-7; D gene uncertain. The CDR3 loop spans 14 amino acids. Between the trimmed V and J ends, which lost 5 bases and 2 bases, there was a span of 13 bases. Germline V gene sequence: CDR1 SGHTA, CDR2 FQGNSA. The CDR3 spells CASSPHREAYEQYF. CDR3 in DNA: TGTGCCAGCAGCCCCCACAGAGAAGCCTACGAGCAGTACTTC.

The chain uses TRBV7-2 and TRBJ2-3; D may match TRBD1 or TRBD2 (5 bases each). The CDR3 consists of 16 residues. V was trimmed by 3 bases and J by 0 bases, leaving 13 bases between them. Per germline, CDR1 SGHTA and CDR2 FQGNSA. The CDR3 region has the DNA TGTGCCAGCAGCTTCCTTGGGGGAACTAGCACAGATACGCAGTATTTT. Its protein product is CASSFLGGTSTDTQYF.

This clone was observed at least ten times. The chain combines TRBV28 with TRBJ1-1; D remains ambiguous. Germline V gives CDR1 MDHEN, CDR2 SYDVKM. This CDR3 region has 17 residues. Trimming took off 5 bases at V and 0 bases at J, with 19 bases between the two ends. The CDR3 nucleotides read TGTGCCAGCAGTCCATCCCACTTATCAGGCTTGAACACTGAAGCTTTCTTT. Translating gives CASSPSHLSGLNTEAFF.

The gene calls are TRBV7-8 and TRBJ1-1; the D gene is possibly TRBD1 (6 bases). Per the germline V gene, CDR1 is SGHVS and CDR2 is FQNEAQ. This CDR3 is 14 amino acids long. V was cut by 5 bases and J by 4 bases, with 14 bases left in between. The CDR3: CASSGIGRGTEAFF. The CDR3 bases are TGTGCCAGCAGCGGGATTGGCAGGGGCACTGAAGCTTTCTTT.

This clone was found once. V usage is TRBV2 and J usage is TRBJ2-3; D gene uncertain. Germline CDR1 reads SNHLY; CDR2 reads FYNNEI. The V and J ends lost 5 bases and 5 bases respectively, with 8 bases between them. This CDR3 region has 12 residues. CDR3: CASSKTEDTQYF. CDR3 DNA: TGTGCCAGCAGTAAAACTGAAGATACGCAGTATTTT.

In regard to this clone: One junction end disagrees with the germline gene, perhaps due to a read error. Other DNA sequences in this sample translate to the same CDR3. The chain is built from TRBV2 and TRBJ1-5; D is possibly TRBD1 (5 bases). The CDR3 spans 15 residues. The germline gives CDR1 SNHLY, CDR2 FYNNEI. This CDR3 is CASSEGRVGNQPQHF. The CDR3 DNA reads TGTGCCAGCAGTGAAGGCAGGGTCGGCAATCAACCCCAGCATTTT.

V and J are TRBV2 and TRBJ1-4; 7 nucleotides agree with TRBD1. Germline V gene data show CDR1 as SNHLY and CDR2 as FYNNEI. V trimming: 6 bases; J trimming: 10 bases; junction bases outside the gene matches: 2. CDR3 length equals 11 residues. The CDR3 spells CASSRQGKLFF. DNA for the CDR3: TGTGCCAGCAGCCGACAGGGAAAACTGTTTTTT. The full variable domain, in which reference TRBV2 and TRBJ1-4 provide the parts outside the CDR3, is EPEVTQTPSHQVTQMGQEVILRCVPISNHLYFYWYRQILGQKVEFLVSFYNNEISEKSEIFDDQFSVERPDGSNFTLKIRSTKLEDSAMYFCASSRQGKLFFGSGTQLSVL.

This sequence joins TRBV28 and TRBJ2-1, with 8 bases lining up with TRBD2. Trimming took 7 bases from V and 1 from J; bases not matched to a gene: 6. The CDR3 is 15 residues long. The germline CDR1 and CDR2 sequences are MDHEN and SYDVKM. CDR3 in amino acids: CASIGGRKSYNEQFF. The CDR3 nucleotides are TGTGCCAGCATAGGCGGGAGGAAGTCCTACAATGAGCAGTTCTTC.

The rearrangement uses TRBV7-3 and TRBJ2-2; 13 bases are a match to TRBD2. Germline lookup yields CDR1 SGHTA and CDR2 FQGTGA. The CDR3 spans 17 residues. Trimming took 2 bases from V and 5 from J; bases not matched to a gene: 5. CDR3 nucleotides: TGTGCCAGCAGCTTAGGACTAGCGGGAGTCGGAACCGGGGAGCTGTTTTTT. Encoded protein: CASSLGLAGVGTGELFF.

The chain is built from TRBV27 and TRBJ1-5, with D unclear. V was trimmed by 3 bases and J by 1 base, leaving 10 bases between them. This CDR3 contains 15 residues. Germline assignment: CDR1 MNHEY and CDR2 SMNVEV (reference sequence). This chain's CDR3 is CASSLKEESNQPQHF. The CDR3, as DNA: TGTGCCAGCAGTTTGAAGGAGGAAAGCAATCAGCCCCAGCATTTT.

The chain uses TRBV30 and TRBJ1-4; D is uncertain. The CDR3 consists of 9 residues. The germline gives CDR1 GTSNPN, CDR2 SVGIG (reference sequence). V lost 8 bases, J lost 8 bases, and 6 bases lay in between. CDR3 sequence reads: CAHREKLFF. CDR3 in DNA: TGTGCCCATCGGGAAAAACTGTTTTTT.